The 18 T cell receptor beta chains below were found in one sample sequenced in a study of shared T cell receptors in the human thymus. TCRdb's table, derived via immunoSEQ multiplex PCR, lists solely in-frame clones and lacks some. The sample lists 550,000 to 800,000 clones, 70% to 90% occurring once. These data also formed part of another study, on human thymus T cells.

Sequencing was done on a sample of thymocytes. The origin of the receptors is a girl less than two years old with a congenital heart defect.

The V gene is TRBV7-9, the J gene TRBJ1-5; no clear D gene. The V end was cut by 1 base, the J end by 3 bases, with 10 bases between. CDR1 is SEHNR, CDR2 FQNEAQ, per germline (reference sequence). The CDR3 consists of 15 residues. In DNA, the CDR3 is TGTGCCAGCAGCTTAGGAGGCGGAGACAATCAGCCCCAGCATTTT. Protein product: CASSLGGGDNQPQHF.

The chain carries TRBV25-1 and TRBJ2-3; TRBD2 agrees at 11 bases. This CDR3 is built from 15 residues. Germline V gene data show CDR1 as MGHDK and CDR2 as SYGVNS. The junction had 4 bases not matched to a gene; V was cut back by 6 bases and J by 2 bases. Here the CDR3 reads CASRVTSGNTDTQYF. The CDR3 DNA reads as TGTGCCAGCAGGGTGACTAGCGGGAACACAGATACGCAGTATTTT.

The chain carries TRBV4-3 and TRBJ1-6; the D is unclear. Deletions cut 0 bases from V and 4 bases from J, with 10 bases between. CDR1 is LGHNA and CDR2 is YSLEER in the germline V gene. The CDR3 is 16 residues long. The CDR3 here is CASSQDGSAYNSPLHF. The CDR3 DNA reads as TGCGCCAGCAGCCAAGATGGGTCAGCGTATAATTCACCCCTCCACTTT.

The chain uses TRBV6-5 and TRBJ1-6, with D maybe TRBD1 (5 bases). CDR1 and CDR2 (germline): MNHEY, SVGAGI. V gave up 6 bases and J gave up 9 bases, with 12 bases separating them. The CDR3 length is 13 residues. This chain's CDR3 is CASRGGITSPLHF. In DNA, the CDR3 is TGTGCCAGCAGGGGGGGGATTACTTCACCCCTCCACTTT.

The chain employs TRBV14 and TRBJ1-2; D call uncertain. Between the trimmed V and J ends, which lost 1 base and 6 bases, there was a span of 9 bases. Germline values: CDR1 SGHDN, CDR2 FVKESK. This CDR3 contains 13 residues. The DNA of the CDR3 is TGTGCCAGCAGCCAAGGCCCCGGTGATGGCTACACCTTC. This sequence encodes CASSQGPGDGYTF. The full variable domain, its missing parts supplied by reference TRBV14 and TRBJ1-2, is EAGVTQFPSHSVIEKGQTVTLRCDPISGHDNLYWYRRVMGKEIKFLLHFVKESKQDESGMPNNRFLAERTGGTYSTLKVQPAELEDSGVYFCASSQGPGDGYTFGSGTRLTVV.

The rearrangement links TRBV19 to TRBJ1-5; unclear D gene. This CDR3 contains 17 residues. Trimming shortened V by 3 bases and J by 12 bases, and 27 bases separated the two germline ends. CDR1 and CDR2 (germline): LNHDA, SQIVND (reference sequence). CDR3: CASSISAAQASWEFQHF. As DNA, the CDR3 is TGTGCCAGTAGTATCTCGGCGGCTCAAGCTTCCTGGGAGTTCCAGCATTTT.

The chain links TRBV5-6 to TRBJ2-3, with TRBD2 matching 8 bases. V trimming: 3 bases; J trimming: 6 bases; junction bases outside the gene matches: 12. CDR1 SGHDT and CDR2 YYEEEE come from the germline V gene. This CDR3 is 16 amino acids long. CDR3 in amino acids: CASSSQRGGYGDTQYF. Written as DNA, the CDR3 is TGTGCCAGCAGCTCTCAACGGGGGGGATACGGGGATACGCAGTATTTT.

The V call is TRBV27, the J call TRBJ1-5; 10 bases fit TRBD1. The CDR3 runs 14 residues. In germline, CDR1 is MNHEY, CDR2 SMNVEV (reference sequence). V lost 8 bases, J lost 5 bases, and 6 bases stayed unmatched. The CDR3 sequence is CASGPTGGYQPQHF. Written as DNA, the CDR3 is TGTGCCAGCGGTCCGACAGGGGGCTATCAGCCCCAGCATTTT.

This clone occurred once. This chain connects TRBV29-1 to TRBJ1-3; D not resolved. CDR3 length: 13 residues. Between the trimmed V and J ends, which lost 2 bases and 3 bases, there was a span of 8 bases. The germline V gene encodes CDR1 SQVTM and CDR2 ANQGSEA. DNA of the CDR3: TGCAGCGTTGAAATGGGAGGTGGAAACACCATATATTTT. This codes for CSVEMGGGNTIYF.

This chain's CDR3 is CASSHSDRGAEKLFF. In DNA, the CDR3 is TGCGCCAGCAGCCATTCGGACAGGGGCGCCGAAAAACTGTTTTTT. This chain links TRBV4-1 with TRBJ1-4, with 9 bases matching TRBD1. With 3 bases clipped from V and 8 bases from J, the junction kept 7 bases outside the gene matches. Germline V lookup: CDR1 MGHRA, CDR2 YSYEKL. The CDR3 sequence is 15 residues long.

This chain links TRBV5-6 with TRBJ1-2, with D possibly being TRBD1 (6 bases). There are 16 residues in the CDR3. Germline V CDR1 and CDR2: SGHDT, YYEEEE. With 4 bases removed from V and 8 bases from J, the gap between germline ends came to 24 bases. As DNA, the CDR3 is TGTGCCAGCAGCCACGGGACAACCCCTACCCTTGACGGCTACACCTTC. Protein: CASSHGTTPTLDGYTF.

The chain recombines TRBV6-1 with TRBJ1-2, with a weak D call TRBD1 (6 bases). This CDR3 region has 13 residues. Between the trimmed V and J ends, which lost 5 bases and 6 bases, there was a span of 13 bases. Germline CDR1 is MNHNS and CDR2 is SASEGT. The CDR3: CASSSGQSHGYTF. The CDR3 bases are TGTGCCAGCAGTTCAGGACAGAGTCATGGCTACACCTTC.

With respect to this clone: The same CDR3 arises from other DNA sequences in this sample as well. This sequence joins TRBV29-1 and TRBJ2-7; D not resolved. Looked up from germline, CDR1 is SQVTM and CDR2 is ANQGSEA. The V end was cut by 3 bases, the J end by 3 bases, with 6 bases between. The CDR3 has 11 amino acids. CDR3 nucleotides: TGCAGCGTTGAGACGGGCTACGAGCAGTACTTC. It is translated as CSVETGYEQYF.

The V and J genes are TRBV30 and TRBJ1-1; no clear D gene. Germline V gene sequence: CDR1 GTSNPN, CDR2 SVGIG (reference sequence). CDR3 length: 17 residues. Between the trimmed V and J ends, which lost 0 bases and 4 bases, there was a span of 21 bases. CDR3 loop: CAWSVQTFRRGLTEAFF. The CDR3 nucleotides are TGTGCCTGGAGTGTACAGACGTTCCGCCGAGGGCTCACTGAAGCTTTCTTT.

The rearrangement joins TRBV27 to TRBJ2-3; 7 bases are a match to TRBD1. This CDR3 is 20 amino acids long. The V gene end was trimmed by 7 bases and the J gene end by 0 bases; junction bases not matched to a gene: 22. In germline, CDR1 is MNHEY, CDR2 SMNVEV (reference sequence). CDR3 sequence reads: CASTREWTGRLPLSTDTQYF. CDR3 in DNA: TGTGCCAGCACCCGTGAGTGGACAGGACGGCTACCTTTAAGCACAGATACGCAGTATTTT.

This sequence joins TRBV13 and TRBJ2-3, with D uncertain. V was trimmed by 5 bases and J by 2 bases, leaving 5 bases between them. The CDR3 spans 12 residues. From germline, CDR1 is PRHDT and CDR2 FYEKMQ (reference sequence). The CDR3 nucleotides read TGTGCCAGCAGCACACACACAGATACGCAGTATTTT. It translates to CASSTHTDTQYF.

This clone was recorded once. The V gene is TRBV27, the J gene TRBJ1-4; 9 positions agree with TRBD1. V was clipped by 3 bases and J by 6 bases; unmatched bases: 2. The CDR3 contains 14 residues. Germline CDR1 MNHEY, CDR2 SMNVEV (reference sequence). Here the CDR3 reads CASSLGQGYEKLFF. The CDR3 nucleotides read TGTGCCAGCAGTTTGGGACAGGGATATGAAAAACTGTTTTTT.

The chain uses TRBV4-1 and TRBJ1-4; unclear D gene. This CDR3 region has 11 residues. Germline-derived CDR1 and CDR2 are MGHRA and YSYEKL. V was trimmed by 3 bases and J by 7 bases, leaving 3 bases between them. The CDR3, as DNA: TGCGCCAGCAGCCAGGCTGAAAAACTGTTTTTT. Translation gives CASSQAEKLFF.